This T cell receptor beta chain was documented in a study of early T cells in non-severe SARS-CoV-2 infection. This clonotype was detected many times. TCRdb ran MiXCR on the 5' RACE reads and lists one entry per CDR3 protein. The table includes tens of thousands of distinct CDR3 sequences, roughly 11% detected once. Trimming took 11 bases from V and 8 from J, leaving 15 bases between them. The CDR3 has 11 residues. V and J are TRBV23-1 and TRBJ1-1, with a tentative D call TRBD1 (6 bases). TRBV23-1 is filed as an ORF, its function uncertain. The sequencing used whole blood, collected at baseline. This clonotype originated in an adult who was a healthcare worker with PCR-confirmed SARS-CoV-2 infection or an uninfected control (not recorded which). Here the CDR3 DNA reads TGCGCCTACCCTAAGGGGGGAGAAGCTTTCTTT. This codes for CAYPKGGEAFF.